These 6 T cell receptor beta chains share one sample of origin, sequenced in a study of T cells in Graves' hyperthyroidism and ophthalmopathy (dated by TCRdb to about 2019). Library preparation employed multiplex PCR. This sample was sequenced with an Illumina HiSeq 2000. The TCR beta CDR3 regions were amplified from RNA transcripts. A first-round RT-PCR of the TCR CDR3 used the HTBI primer set with the Qiagen OneStep RT-PCR kit. TCRdb's own reprocessing of the public reads used fastp at Q25 and MiXCR and kept productive beta chains. Rows matching on CDR3 protein sequence are summarized as one entry with the most common DNA and genes. For this sample the table gives 250,000 to 350,000 distinct CDR3 sequences, of which around 22% were detected only once. The top ten constitute under 65% of the sample. The specimen sequenced was blood. The receptor set was obtained from a man aged 25 to 40 with Graves' ophthalmopathy.

The chain links TRBV18 to TRBJ2-7; 9 bases line up with TRBD1. V trimming: 1 base; J trimming: 3 bases; junction bases outside the gene matches: 10. Germline CDR1 KGHSH, CDR2 LQKENI. The CDR3 covers 17 residues. The CDR3 reads CASSPLPRTGVLYEQYF. The CDR3 DNA sequence: TGTGCCAGCTCACCACTTCCCAGGACAGGGGTTCTCTACGAGCAGTACTTC.

The chain employs TRBV5-1 and TRBJ2-3; the D gene is possibly TRBD2 (5 bases). Looked up from germline, CDR1 is SGHRS and CDR2 is YFSETQ. The V and J ends lost 4 bases and 7 bases respectively, with 16 bases between them. The CDR3 covers 14 residues. The CDR3 sequence: CASSPAGQANTQYF. In DNA, the CDR3 is TGCGCCAGCAGCCCGGCGGGCCAAGCTAATACGCAGTATTTT.

In the case of this clonotype: A read error may account for a junction end that differs from germline. This chain links TRBV3-1 with TRBJ2-7; 10 bases are shared with TRBD2. The CDR3 loop spans 17 amino acids. CDR1 and CDR2 from the germline V gene are LGHDT and YNNKEL (reference sequence). The DNA of the CDR3 is TGTGTCAGCAGCCAAGTCGCTCCGGGACTAGCGATCTACGAGCAGTACTTC. This gives the protein CVSSQVAPGLAIYEQYF.

Only a few counts were recorded for this clonotype. This chain joins TRBV7-8 and TRBJ2-2; 10 bases match TRBD1. V shed 6 bases, J shed 6 bases, and the junction held 7 bases outside the gene matches. Germline V CDR1 and CDR2: SGHVS, FQNEAQ. The CDR3 spans 15 residues. Written as DNA, the CDR3 is TGTGCCAGCAGAGGGGACAGGGGCAACGCCGGGGAGCTGTTTTTT. Its protein product is CASRGDRGNAGELFF.

This clonotype was detected a few times. This rearrangement joins TRBV7-8 to TRBJ2-2; D not certain. Germline CDR1 and CDR2: SGHVS and FQNEAQ. Trimming removed 10 bases at V and 5 bases at J, with 8 bases between. CDR3 length equals 11 residues. Written as DNA, the CDR3 is TGTGCCACCACAGCTACCGGGGAGCTGTTTTTT. Amino acid sequence: CATTATGELFF. Using reference TRBV7-8 and TRBJ2-2 for the parts outside the CDR3, the full variable domain is GAGVSQSPRYKVAKRGQDVALRCDPISGHVSLFWYQQALGQGPEFLTYFQNEAQLDKSGLPSDRFFAERPEGSVSTLKIQRTQQEDSAVYLCATTATGELFFGEGSRLTVL.

The chain has TRBV7-9 and TRBJ2-7; maybe TRBD2 (6 bases). This CDR3 has 15 amino acids. V gave up 1 base and J gave up 5 bases, with 15 bases separating them. Per the germline V gene, CDR1 is SEHNR and CDR2 is FQNEAQ (reference sequence). The CDR3 DNA follows: TGTGCCAGCAGCTTAGGAGGTAGCGGAGGGGACGAGCAGTACTTC. Amino acids: CASSLGGSGGDEQYF.